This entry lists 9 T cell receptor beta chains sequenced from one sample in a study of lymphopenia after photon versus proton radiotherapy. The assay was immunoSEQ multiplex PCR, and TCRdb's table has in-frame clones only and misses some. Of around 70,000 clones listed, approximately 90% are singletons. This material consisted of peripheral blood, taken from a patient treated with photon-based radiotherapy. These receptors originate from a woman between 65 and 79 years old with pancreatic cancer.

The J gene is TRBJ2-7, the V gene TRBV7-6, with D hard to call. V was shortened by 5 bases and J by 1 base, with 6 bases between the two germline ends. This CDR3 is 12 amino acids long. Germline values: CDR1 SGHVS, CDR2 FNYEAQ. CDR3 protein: CASSHQSYEQYF. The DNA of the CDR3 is TGTGCCAGCAGCCATCAGTCCTACGAGCAGTACTTC.

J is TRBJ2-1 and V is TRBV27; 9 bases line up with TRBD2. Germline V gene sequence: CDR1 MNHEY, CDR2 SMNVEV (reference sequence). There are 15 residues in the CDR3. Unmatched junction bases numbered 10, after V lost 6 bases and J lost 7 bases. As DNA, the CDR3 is TGTGCCAGCAGCCCGCAAGCGGGAGGATGGAATGAGCAGTTCTTC. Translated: CASSPQAGGWNEQFF.

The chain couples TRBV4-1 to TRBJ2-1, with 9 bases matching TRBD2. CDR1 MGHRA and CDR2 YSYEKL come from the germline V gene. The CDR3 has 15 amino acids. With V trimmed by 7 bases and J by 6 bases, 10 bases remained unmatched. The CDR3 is CASTIGAGGVNEQFF. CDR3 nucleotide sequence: TGCGCCAGCACCATTGGGGCGGGAGGGGTCAATGAGCAGTTCTTC.

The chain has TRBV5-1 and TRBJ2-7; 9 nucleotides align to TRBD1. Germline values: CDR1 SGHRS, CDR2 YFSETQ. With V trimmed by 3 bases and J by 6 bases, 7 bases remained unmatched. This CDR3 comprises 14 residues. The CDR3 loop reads CASSWDREGGEQYF. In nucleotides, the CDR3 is TGCGCCAGCAGCTGGGACAGGGAGGGTGGCGAGCAGTACTTC.

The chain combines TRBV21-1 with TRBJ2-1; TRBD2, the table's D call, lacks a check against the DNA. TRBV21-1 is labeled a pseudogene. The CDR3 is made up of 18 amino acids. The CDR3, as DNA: TGTGCCAGCAGCAAAGAGGGTGGAAGCGGGATACTTATCAATGAGCAGTTCTTC. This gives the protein CASSKEGGSGILINEQFF.

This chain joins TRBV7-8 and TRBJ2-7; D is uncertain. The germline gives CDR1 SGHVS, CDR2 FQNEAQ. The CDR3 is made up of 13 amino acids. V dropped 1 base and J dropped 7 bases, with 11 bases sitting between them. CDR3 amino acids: CASSLGETTEQYF. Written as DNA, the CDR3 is TGTGCCAGCAGCTTAGGTGAAACTACGGAGCAGTACTTC.

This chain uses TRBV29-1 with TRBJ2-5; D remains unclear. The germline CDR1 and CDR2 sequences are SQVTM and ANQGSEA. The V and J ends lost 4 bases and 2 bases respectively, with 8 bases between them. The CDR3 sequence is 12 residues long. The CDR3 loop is CSVVPSQETQYF. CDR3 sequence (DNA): TGCAGCGTTGTCCCCAGTCAAGAGACCCAGTACTTC.

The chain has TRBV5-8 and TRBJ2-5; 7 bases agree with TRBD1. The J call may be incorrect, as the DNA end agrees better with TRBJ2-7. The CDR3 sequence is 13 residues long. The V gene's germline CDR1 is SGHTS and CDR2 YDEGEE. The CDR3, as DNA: TGTGCCAGCAGGTTGACAGGGACCTACGAGCAGTACTTC. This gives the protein CASRLTGTYEQYF.

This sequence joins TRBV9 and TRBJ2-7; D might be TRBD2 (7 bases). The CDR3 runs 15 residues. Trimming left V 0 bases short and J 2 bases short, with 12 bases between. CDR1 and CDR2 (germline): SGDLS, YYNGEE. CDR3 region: CASSVEGGGPYEQYF. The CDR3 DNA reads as TGTGCCAGCAGCGTAGAGGGGGGAGGGCCCTACGAGCAGTACTTC.